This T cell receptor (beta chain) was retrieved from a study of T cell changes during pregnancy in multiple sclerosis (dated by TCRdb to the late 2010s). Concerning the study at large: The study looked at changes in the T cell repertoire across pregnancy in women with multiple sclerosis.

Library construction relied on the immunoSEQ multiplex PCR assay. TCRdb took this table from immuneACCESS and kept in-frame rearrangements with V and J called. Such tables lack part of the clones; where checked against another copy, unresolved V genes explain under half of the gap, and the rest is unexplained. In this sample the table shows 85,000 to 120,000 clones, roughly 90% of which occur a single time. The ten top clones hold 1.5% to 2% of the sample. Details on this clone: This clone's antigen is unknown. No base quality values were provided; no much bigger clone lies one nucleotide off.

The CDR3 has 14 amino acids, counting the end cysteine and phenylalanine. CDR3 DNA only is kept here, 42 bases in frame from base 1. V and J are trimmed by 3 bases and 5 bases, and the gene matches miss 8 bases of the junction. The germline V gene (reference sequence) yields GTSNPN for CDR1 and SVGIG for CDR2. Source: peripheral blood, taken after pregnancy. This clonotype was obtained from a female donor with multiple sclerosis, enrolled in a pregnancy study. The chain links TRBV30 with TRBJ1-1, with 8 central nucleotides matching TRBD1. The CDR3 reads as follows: CAWSLTGAVTEAFF. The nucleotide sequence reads TGTGCCTGGAGCCTGACAGGGGCGGTTACTGAAGCTTTCTTT.